The 12 T cell receptor beta chains in this list originate from one sample, sequenced in a study of T-cell reconstitution after alpha-beta-depleted transplantation in children. Unique molecular identifiers were incorporated into the prepared TCRbeta library. TCRdb called the PCR reads again in MiXCR, with one record for every CDR3 protein. The data show 95,000 to 150,000 distinct CDR3 sequences, roughly 24% seen once. Sample: PBMCs, mostly from graft donor cells, taken 180 days after TCRalphabeta/CD19-depleted stem cell transplant. These receptors came from a male patient between 2 and 9 years old who had a stem cell transplant for chronic granulomatous disease, so the T cells may come from the graft donor.

The chain combines TRBV12-3 or TRBV12-4 with TRBJ1-5, with unresolved D. Trimming cost V 3 bases and J 6 bases, with 18 bases left between them. CDR3 length: 16 residues. The CDR3 nucleotides read TGTGCCAGCAGTTTTGCCCATGGGAGGGCGTTTCAGCCCCAGCATTTT. Protein sequence: CASSFAHGRAFQPQHF.

This clonotype was detected ten times or more. The gene calls are TRBV20-1 and TRBJ2-6; TRBD1 might be the D (7 bases). The CDR3 totals 21 residues. Germline loops: CDR1 DFQATT, CDR2 SNEGSKA (reference sequence). Trimming pared 0 bases from V and 0 bases from J, leaving 24 bases between. The CDR3 nucleotides read TGCAGTGCTAGAGATGTGCTATGGAAACAGGGGACTTACTCTGGGGCCAACGTCCTGACTTTC. The encoded protein is CSARDVLWKQGTYSGANVLTF.

This clonotype was recorded many times. V and J are TRBV5-1 and TRBJ2-5; D is perhaps TRBD1 (6 bases). Trimming removed 7 bases from V and 9 bases from J, with 22 bases in between. Germline lookup yields CDR1 SGHRS and CDR2 YFSETQ. This CDR3 is 14 amino acids long. In DNA, the CDR3 is TGCGCCAGCTGGCTCGGGACACAGTTCAATCCCCAGTACTTC. Amino acid sequence: CASWLGTQFNPQYF.

The rearrangement joins TRBV5-1 to TRBJ1-4; D remains unclear. The V gene lost 4 bases and the J gene lost 8 bases, with 18 bases spanning the gap. Germline V gene lookup returns CDR1 SGHRS and CDR2 YFSETQ. The CDR3 is 15 amino acids. The CDR3, as DNA: TGCGCCAGCAGCCGAATTGACCGTACAGACGAAAAACTGTTTTTT. Amino acids: CASSRIDRTDEKLFF.

This clonotype was seen a handful of times. This chain joins TRBV9 and TRBJ2-3; TRBD2 might be the D (6 bases). The CDR3 is 14 residues long. Germline V gives CDR1 SGDLS, CDR2 YYNGEE. V was trimmed by 3 bases and J by 3 bases, leaving 11 bases between them. Here the CDR3 reads CASSARDFTDTQYF. In DNA form, the CDR3 reads TGTGCCAGCAGCGCCCGGGACTTTACAGATACGCAGTATTTT.

This clonotype came up a few times. The rearrangement joins TRBV24-1 to TRBJ2-3, with a weak D call TRBD1 (7 bases). V lost 3 bases, J lost 1 base, and 13 bases lay in between. CDR1 and CDR2 from the germline V gene are KGHDR and SFDVKD. This CDR3 has 16 amino acids. Here the CDR3 reads CATSDRRDSRTDTQYF. Written as DNA, the CDR3 is TGTGCCACCAGTGATCGGAGGGACAGCCGCACAGATACGCAGTATTTT.

In this sample, this clonotype turned up a few times. The rearrangement uses TRBV29-1 and TRBJ2-3, with 9 bases matching TRBD1. The CDR3 is 14 residues long. Germline trimming cut 5 bases from V and 1 base from J; bases unmatched to any gene: 4. Germline V lookup: CDR1 SQVTM, CDR2 ANQGSEA. In nucleotides, the CDR3 is TGCAGCGTTTGTCGACAGGGGGGCACAGATACGCAGTATTTT. It yields the protein CSVCRQGGTDTQYF.

In its sample, this clonotype was seen many times. CDR3 region: CSVLTGEHYGYTF. The CDR3 coding sequence is TGCAGTGTTTTGACAGGGGAGCACTATGGCTACACCTTC. The J gene is TRBJ1-2, the V gene TRBV20-1; 8 nucleotides align to TRBD1. Per germline, CDR1 DFQATT and CDR2 SNEGSKA (reference sequence). The V segment lost 7 bases and the J segment 3 bases; nucleotides outside the gene matches: 7. The CDR3 sequence is 13 residues long.

This clonotype appeared many times. The V gene is TRBV12-3 or TRBV12-4, the J gene TRBJ2-2; possibly TRBD1 for D (6 bases). The CDR3 runs 16 residues. The V and J ends lost 1 base and 1 base respectively, with 10 bases between them. In nucleotides, the CDR3 is TGTGCCAGCAGTTTAGGGGCAGGGGTGAACACCGGGGAGCTGTTTTTT. It is translated as CASSLGAGVNTGELFF.

This clonotype was detected ten times or more. The rearrangement links TRBV7-9 to TRBJ2-7; TRBD2 aligns across 7 bases. Trimming took 5 bases from V and 3 from J; bases not matched to a gene: 7. Germline-derived CDR1 and CDR2 are SEHNR and FQNEAQ (reference sequence). CDR3 size: 14 residues. The DNA of the CDR3 is TGTGCCAGCAGCGGCGGGAGAGGTGACTACGAGCAGTACTTC. Its translation: CASSGGRGDYEQYF.

This clonotype has ten or more counts. The chain combines TRBV5-1 with TRBJ1-3, with D possibly being TRBD1 (6 bases). The V and J ends lost 0 bases and 2 bases respectively, with 9 bases between them. Germline-derived CDR1 and CDR2 are SGHRS and YFSETQ. The CDR3 sequence is 15 residues long. The CDR3 DNA sequence: TGCGCCAGCAGCTTGGTGGGGGGCACTGGAAACACCATATATTTT. Translation: CASSLVGGTGNTIYF.

The V call is TRBV7-8, the J call TRBJ2-7; 16 bases are shared with TRBD2. Looked up from germline, CDR1 is SGHVS and CDR2 is FQNEAQ. The CDR3 has 19 amino acids. Germline trimming cut 1 base from V and 3 bases from J; bases unmatched to any gene: 9. For the CDR3, the DNA is TGTGCCAGCAGCTTAGAAGGGACTAGCGGGAGGGCGGCCTTCTACGAGCAGTACTTC. Translating it yields CASSLEGTSGRAAFYEQYF.